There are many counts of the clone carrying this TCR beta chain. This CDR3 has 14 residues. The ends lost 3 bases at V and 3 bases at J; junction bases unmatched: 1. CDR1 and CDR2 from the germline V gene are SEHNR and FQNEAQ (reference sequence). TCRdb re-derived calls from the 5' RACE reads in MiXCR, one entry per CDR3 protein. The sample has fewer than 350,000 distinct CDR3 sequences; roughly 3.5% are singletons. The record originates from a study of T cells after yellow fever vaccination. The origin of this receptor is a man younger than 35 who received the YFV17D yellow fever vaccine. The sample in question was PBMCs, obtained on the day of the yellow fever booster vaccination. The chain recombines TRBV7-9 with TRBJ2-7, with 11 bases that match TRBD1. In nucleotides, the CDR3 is TGTGCCAGCAGCTTCGGGACAGGGGGCTACGAGCAGTACGTC. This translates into CASSFGTGGYEQYV.